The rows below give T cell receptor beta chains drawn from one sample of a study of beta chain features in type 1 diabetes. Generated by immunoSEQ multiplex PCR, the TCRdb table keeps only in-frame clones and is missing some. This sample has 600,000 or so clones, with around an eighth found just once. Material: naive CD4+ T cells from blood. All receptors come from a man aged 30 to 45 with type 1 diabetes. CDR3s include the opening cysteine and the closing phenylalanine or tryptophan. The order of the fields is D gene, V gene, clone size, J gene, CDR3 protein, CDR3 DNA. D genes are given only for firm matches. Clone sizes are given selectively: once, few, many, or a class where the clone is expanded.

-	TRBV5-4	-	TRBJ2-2	CASSLAGHTGELFF	TGTGCCAGCAGCTTGGCCGGCCACACCGGGGAGCTGTTTTTT
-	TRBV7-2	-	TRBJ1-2	CASSTSALAGNYGYTF	TGTGCCAGCAGCACAAGTGCTCTGGCAGGGAACTATGGCTACACCTTC
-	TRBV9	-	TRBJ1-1	CASRSEGITEAFF	TGTGCCAGCAGGTCCGAGGGGATCACTGAAGCTTTCTTT
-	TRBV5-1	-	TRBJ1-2	CASSLGRDLYTF	TGCGCCAGCAGCTTGGGCAGAGATCTCTACACCTTC
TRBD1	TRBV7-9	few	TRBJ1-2	CASSSNRQGSLFYYGYTF	TGTGCCAGCAGCTCCAATCGACAGGGGTCCCTATTCTACTATGGCTACACCTTC
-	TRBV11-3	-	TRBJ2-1	CASSLYPNDNEQFF	TGTGCCAGCAGCTTATACCCTAACGACAATGAGCAGTTCTTC
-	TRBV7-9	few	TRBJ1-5	CASSFPGDQPQHF	TGTGCCAGCAGCTTCCCTGGGGATCAGCCCCAGCATTTT
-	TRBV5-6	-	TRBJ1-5	CASSFRGLGSNQPQHF	TGTGCCAGCAGCTTCCGGGGGCTTGGGAGCAATCAGCCCCAGCATTTT
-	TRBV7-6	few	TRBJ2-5	CASSPSLAGLYF	TGTGCCAGCAGCCCCTCCTTGGCGGGGCTGTACTTC
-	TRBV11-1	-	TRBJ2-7	CASSLDLYTTYEQYF	TGTGCCAGCAGCTTAGATTTGTACACCACCTACGAGCAGTACTTC
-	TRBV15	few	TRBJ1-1	CATSIARNTEAFF	TGTGCCACCAGCATAGCTAGGAACACTGAAGCTTTCTTT
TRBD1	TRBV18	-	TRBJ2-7	CASSLMTGGIYEQYF	TGTGCCAGCTCACTAATGACAGGGGGCATCTACGAGCAGTACTTC
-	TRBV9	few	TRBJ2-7	CASSVDSGASYEQYF	TGTGCCAGCAGCGTAGATTCAGGGGCCTCCTACGAGCAGTACTTC
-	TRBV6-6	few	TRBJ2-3	CASSYGWGVDTQYF	TGTGCCAGCAGTTACGGCTGGGGGGTGGATACGCAGTATTTT
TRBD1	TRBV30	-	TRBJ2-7	CAWKRTGYEQYF	TGTGCCTGGAAACGGACAGGGTACGAGCAGTACTTC
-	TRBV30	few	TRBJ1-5	CAWARQDNQPQHF	TGTGCCTGGGCCAGACAGGACAATCAGCCCCAGCATTTT
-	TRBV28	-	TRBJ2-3	CASSFDSGESTDTQYF	TGTGCCAGCAGTTTTGACAGCGGAGAAAGCACAGATACGCAGTATTTT
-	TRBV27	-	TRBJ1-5	CASSLQGVSNQPQHF	TGTGCCAGCAGTTTACAGGGAGTTAGCAATCAGCCCCAGCATTTT
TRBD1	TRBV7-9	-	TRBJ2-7	CASSFDRGLDEQYF	TGTGCCAGCAGCTTCGACAGGGGGCTGGACGAGCAGTACTTC
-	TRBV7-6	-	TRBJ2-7	CASSLDSYSYEQYF	TGTGCCAGCAGCTTGGACAGCTACTCCTACGAGCAGTACTTC
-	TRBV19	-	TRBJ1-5	CASSSRRVGNQPQHF	TGTGCCAGTAGTTCGCGAAGGGTTGGCAATCAGCCCCAGCATTTT
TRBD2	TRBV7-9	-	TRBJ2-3	CASSLSGGSTDTQYF	TGTGCCAGCAGCCTTAGCGGGGGAAGCACAGATACGCAGTATTTT
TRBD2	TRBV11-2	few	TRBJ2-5	CASSLAFAGGETQYF	TGTGCCAGCAGCTTAGCATTTGCGGGGGGAGAGACCCAGTACTTC
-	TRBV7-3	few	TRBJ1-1	CASSPNGQGNTEAFF	TGTGCCAGCAGCCCCAACGGGCAGGGGAACACTGAAGCTTTCTTT
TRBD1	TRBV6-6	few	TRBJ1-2	CASSSPITGGGYTF	TGTGCCAGCAGTTCCCCGATTACAGGGGGCGGCTACACCTTC
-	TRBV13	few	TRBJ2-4	CASSFAVATDSKNIQYF	TGTGCCAGCAGCTTCGCCGTTGCCACTGATTCAAAAAACATTCAGTACTTC
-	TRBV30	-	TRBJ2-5	CAWSLGSQETQYF	TGTGCCTGGAGTTTGGGGAGCCAAGAGACCCAGTACTTC
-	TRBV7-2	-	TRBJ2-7	CASSLGPFEQYF	TGTGCCAGCAGCTTAGGTCCATTCGAGCAGTACTTC
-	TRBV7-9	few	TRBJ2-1	CASSLGSGGGYNEQFF	TGTGCCAGCAGCTTAGGTTCTGGTGGTGGGTACAATGAGCAGTTCTTC
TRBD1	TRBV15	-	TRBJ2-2	CATSRDGVGRGRTGELFF	TGTGCCACCAGCAGAGATGGGGTGGGCAGGGGGCGAACCGGGGAGCTGTTTTTT
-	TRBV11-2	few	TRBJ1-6	CATSRSTGNSPLHF	TGTGCCACCAGCCGGTCGACTGGTAATTCACCCCTCCACTTT
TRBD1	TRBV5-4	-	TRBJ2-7	CASSLFRTGTHEQYF	TGTGCCAGCAGCTTGTTTAGGACAGGGACCCACGAGCAGTACTTC
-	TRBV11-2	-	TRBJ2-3	CASSSPPGHRREDTQYF	TGTGCCAGCAGTTCACCCCCGGGACACCGAAGGGAAGATACGCAGTATTTT
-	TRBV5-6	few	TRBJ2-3	CASSLSTDTQYF	TGTGCCAGCAGCTTAAGCACAGATACGCAGTATTTT
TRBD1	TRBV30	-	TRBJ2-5	CALSRQGQETQYF	TGTGCCCTATCACGACAGGGGCAAGAGACCCAGTACTTC
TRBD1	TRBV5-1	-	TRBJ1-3	CASRIQGNAGNTIYF	TGCGCCAGCAGGATACAGGGGAACGCTGGAAACACCATATATTTT
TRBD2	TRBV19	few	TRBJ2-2	CASLAVNTGELFF	TGTGCCAGTCTAGCGGTGAACACCGGGGAGCTGTTTTTT
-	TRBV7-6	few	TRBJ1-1	CASSLSTGHLAEAFF	TGTGCCAGCAGCTTAAGTACGGGACACCTCGCTGAAGCTTTCTTT
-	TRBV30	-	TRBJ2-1	CAWSGAGRSSYNEQFF	TGTGCCTGGAGTGGGGCAGGAAGGAGCTCCTACAATGAGCAGTTCTTC
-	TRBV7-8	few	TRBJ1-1	CASSHRTATNTEAFF	TGTGCCAGCAGCCACCGGACAGCGACGAACACTGAAGCTTTCTTT
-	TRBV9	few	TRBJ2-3	CASSLGQSGNTQYF	TGTGCCAGCAGCCTAGGACAGTCCGGGAATACGCAGTATTTT
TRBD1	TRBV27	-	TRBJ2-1	CASSSDRGKNNEQFF	TGTGCCAGCAGTTCCGACAGGGGAAAAAACAATGAGCAGTTCTTC
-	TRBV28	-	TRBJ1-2	CASSFSDYGYTF	TGTGCCAGCAGTTTTTCGGACTATGGCTACACCTTC
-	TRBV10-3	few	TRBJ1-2	CAIQTGSDGYTF	TGTGCCATTCAAACAGGGTCGGATGGCTACACCTTC
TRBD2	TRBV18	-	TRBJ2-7	CASSPVREGEQYF	TGTGCCAGCTCACCAGTAAGGGAGGGGGAGCAGTACTTC
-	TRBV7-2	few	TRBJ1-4	CASSQTKKLFF	TGTGCCAGCAGCCAGACAAAGAAACTGTTTTTT
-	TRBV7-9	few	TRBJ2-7	CASSLDSSYEQYF	TGTGCCAGCAGCTTGGACTCCTCCTACGAGCAGTACTTC
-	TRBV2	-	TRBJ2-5	CANARGEEETQYF	TGTGCCAACGCGAGAGGGGAGGAGGAGACCCAGTACTTC
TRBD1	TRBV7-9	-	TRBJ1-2	CASSLIQGQDGYTF	TGTGCCAGCAGCTTAATACAGGGGCAGGATGGCTACACCTTC
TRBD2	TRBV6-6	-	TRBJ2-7	CASSYSSGGPYEQYF	TGTGCCAGCAGTTACTCTAGCGGGGGGCCCTACGAGCAGTACTTC
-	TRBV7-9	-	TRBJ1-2	CASSVVVDGYTF	TGTGCCAGCAGTGTTGTGGTAGATGGCTACACCTTC